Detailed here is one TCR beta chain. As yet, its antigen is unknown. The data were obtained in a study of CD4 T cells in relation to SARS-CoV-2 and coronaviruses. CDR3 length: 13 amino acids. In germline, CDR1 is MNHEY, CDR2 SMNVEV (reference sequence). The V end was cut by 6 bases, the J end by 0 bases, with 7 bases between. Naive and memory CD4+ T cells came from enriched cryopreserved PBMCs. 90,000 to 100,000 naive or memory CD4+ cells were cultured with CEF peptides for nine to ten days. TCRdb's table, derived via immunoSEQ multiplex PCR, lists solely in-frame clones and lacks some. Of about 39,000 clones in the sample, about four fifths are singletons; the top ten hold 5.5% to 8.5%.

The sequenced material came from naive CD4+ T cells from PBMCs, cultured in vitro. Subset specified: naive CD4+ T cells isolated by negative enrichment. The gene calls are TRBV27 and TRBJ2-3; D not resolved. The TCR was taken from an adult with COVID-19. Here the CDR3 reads CASRTRSTDTQYF. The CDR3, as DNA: TGTGCCAGCAGAACCCGTAGCACAGATACGCAGTATTTT.